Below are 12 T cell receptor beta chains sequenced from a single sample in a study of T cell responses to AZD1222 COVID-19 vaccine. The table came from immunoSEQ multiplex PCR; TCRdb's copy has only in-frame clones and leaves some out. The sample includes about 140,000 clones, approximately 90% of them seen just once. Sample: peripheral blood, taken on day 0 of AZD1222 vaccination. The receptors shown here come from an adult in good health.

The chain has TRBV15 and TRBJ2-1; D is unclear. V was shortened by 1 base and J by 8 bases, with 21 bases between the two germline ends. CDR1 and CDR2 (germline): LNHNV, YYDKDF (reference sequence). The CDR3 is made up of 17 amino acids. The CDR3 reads CATSRGWAETLSDEQFF. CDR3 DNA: TGTGCCACCAGCAGAGGATGGGCGGAGACCTTGTCCGATGAGCAGTTCTTC.

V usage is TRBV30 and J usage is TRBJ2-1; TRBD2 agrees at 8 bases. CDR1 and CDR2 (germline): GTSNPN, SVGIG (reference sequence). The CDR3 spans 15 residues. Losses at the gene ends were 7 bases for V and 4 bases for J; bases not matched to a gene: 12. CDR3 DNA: TGTGCCTCCCTCGGGGGGGCAGGTAATTACAATGAGCAGTTCTTC. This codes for CASLGGAGNYNEQFF. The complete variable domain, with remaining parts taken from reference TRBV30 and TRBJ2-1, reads SQTIHQWPATLVQPVGSPLSLECTVEGTSNPNLYWYRQAAGRGLQLLFYSVGIGQISSEVPQNLSASRPQDRQFILSSKKLLLSDSGFYLCASLGGAGNYNEQFFGPGTRLTVL.

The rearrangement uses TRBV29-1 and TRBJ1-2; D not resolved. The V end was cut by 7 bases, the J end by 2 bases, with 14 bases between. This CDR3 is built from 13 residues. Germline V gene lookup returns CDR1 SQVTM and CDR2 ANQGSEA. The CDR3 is CSAVGGPNYGYTF. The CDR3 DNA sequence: TGCAGCGCTGTCGGCGGACCGAACTATGGCTACACCTTC. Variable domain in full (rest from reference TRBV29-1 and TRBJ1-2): SAVISQKPSRDICQRGTSLTIQCQVDSQVTMMFWYRQQPGQSLTLIATANQGSEATYESGFVIDKFPISRPNLTFSTLTVSNMSPEDSSIYLCSAVGGPNYGYTFGSGTRLTVV.

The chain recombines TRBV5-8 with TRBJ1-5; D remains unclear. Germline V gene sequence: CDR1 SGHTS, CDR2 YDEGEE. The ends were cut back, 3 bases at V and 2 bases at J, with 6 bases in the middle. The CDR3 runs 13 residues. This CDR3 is CASSSRRNQPQHF. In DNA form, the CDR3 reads TGTGCCAGCAGCTCTAGACGCAATCAGCCCCAGCATTTT.

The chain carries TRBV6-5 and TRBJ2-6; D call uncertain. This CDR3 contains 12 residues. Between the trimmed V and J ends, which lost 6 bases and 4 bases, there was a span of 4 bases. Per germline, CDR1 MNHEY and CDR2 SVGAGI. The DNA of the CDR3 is TGTGCCAGCAGGCGGGGGGCCAACGTCCTGACTTTC. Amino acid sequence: CASRRGANVLTF.

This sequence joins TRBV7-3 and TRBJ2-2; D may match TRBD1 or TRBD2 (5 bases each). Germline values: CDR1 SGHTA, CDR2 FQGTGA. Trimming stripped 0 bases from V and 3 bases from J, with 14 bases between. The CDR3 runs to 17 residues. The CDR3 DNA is TGTGCCAGCAGCTTAACAGTTGGGAGAGGGGACACCGGGGAGCTGTTTTTT. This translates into CASSLTVGRGDTGELFF.

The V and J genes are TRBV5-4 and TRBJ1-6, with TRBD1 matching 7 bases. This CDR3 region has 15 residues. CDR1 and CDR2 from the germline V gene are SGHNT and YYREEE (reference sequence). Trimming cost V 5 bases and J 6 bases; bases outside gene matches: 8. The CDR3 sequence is CASRKLGQTNSPLHF. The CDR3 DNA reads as TGTGCCAGCAGGAAATTGGGACAGACTAATTCACCCCTCCACTTT.

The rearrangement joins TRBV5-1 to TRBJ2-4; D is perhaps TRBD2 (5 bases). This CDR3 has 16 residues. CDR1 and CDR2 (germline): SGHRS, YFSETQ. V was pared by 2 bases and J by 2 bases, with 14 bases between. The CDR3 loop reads CASSFGGLDSKNIQYF. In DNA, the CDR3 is TGCGCCAGCAGCTTCGGTGGACTGGATTCCAAAAACATTCAGTACTTC.

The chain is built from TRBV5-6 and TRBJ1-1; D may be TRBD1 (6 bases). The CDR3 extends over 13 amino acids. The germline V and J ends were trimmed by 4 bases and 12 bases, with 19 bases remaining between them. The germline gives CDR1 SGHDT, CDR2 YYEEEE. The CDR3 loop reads CASSTRGSRGTFF. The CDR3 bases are TGTGCCAGCAGCACCAGGGGCAGTCGTGGAACTTTCTTT.

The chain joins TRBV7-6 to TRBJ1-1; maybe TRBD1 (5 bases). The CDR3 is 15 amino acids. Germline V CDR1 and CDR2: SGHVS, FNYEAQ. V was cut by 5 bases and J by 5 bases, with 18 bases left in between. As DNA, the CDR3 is TGTGCCAGCAGCGATCCGGGACGAATGGGGACTGAAGCTTTCTTT. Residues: CASSDPGRMGTEAFF.

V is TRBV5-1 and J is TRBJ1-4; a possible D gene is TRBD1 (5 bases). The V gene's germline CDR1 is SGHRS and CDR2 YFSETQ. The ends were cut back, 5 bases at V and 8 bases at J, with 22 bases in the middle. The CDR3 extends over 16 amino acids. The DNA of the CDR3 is TGCGCCAGCAGTTACCTGAATATCAGGGAGGGGGAAAAACTGTTTTTT. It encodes CASSYLNIREGEKLFF.

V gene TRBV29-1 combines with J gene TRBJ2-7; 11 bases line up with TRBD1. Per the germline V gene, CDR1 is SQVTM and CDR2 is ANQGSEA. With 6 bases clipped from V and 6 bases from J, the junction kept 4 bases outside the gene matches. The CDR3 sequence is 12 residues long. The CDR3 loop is CSVRDRGGEQYF. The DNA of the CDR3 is TGCAGCGTCCGGGACAGGGGGGGCGAGCAGTACTTC.